Listed below are T cell receptor beta chains from one sample, sequenced in a study of T cell responses to AZD1222 COVID-19 vaccine. Using immunoSEQ multiplex PCR, the repertoire was profiled, and TCRdb retains in-frame clones only, with some absent. The sample holds about 150,000 clones; roughly nine tenths are singletons and the top ten take 5.5% to 6%. The source was peripheral blood, collected on day 0 of MenACWY control vaccination. The receptor set was obtained from an adult in good health. Each CDR3 is given with its conserved first and last residue. Each record gives: V gene, J gene, clone size, D gene, CDR3 protein, CDR3 DNA. A D gene is named only where the DNA matches it firmly. A row's size may be missing; if present it is once, few, many or a size class.

>TRBV18|TRBJ2-5|NA|NA
CASSLSMAGETQYF
TGTGCCAGCTCACTGAGTATGGCCGGGGAGACCCAGTACTTC
>TRBV3-1/TRBV3-2|TRBJ2-3|NA|TRBD2
CASSQSGGYADTQYF
TGTGCCAGCAGCCAAAGCGGGGGTTATGCAGATACGCAGTATTTT
>TRBV3-1/TRBV3-2|TRBJ2-5|NA|NA
CASSQAQGQETQYF
TGTGCCAGCAGCCAAGCGCAGGGCCAAGAGACCCAGTACTTC
>TRBV15|TRBJ1-1|once|NA
CATKESGMPNTEAFF
TGTGCCACCAAAGAATCAGGGATGCCGAACACTGAAGCTTTCTTT
>TRBV7-3|TRBJ1-1|once|NA
CASSLTGNTEAFF
TGTGCCAGCAGCTTAACGGGGAACACTGAAGCTTTCTTT
>TRBV7-9|TRBJ1-5|once|NA
CASSVPGGEPQHF
TGTGCCAGCAGCGTTCCTGGGGGGGAGCCCCAGCATTTT
>TRBV10-3|TRBJ1-1|NA|NA
CAISEGQPNTEAFF
TGTGCCATCAGTGAGGGACAGCCGAACACTGAAGCTTTCTTT
>TRBV10-3|TRBJ1-2|once|NA
CAISEGGGVYGYTF
TGTGCCATCAGTGAGGGCGGGGGGGTCTATGGCTACACCTTC
>TRBV6-5|TRBJ2-1|NA|TRBD2
CASSLSGTGQFF
TGTGCCAGCAGCCTTAGCGGGACCGGGCAGTTCTTC
>TRBV4-3|TRBJ2-5|NA|TRBD1
CASSQGQGSGETQYF
TGCGCCAGCAGCCAAGGACAGGGGTCAGGAGAGACCCAGTACTTC
>TRBV19|TRBJ1-3|NA|NA
CASSILSRDGNTIYF
TGTGCCAGTAGTATATTGTCCCGAGATGGAAACACCATATATTTT
>TRBV29-1|TRBJ2-1|NA|TRBD2
CSVGERGVDNEQFF
TGCAGCGTTGGGGAGCGGGGGGTAGACAATGAGCAGTTCTTC
>TRBV30|TRBJ2-5|NA|NA
CAWGRRQKETQYF
TGTGCCTGGGGGCGGAGACAGAAAGAGACCCAGTACTTC
>TRBV28|TRBJ1-1|NA|TRBD1
CASSLRTGGGWGGTEAFF
TGTGCCAGCAGTTTAAGGACAGGGGGAGGATGGGGTGGCACTGAAGCTTTCTTT
>TRBV6-5|TRBJ2-7|few|NA
CASRRGLDYEQYF
TGTGCCAGCAGGCGGGGACTGGATTACGAGCAGTACTTC
>TRBV7-9|TRBJ1-6|NA|TRBD1
CASSPGGGSYNSPLHF
TGTGCCAGCAGCCCAGGGGGAGGCTCCTATAATTCACCCCTCCACTTT
>TRBV7-9|TRBJ1-6|NA|TRBD1
CASSPPAGGYNSPLHF
TGTGCCAGCAGCCCCCCTGCAGGGGGCTATAATTCACCCCTCCACTTT
>TRBV2|TRBJ2-2|once|NA
CASMEGERNPGELFF
TGTGCCAGCATGGAGGGAGAAAGGAACCCCGGGGAGCTGTTTTTT
>TRBV6-2/TRBV6-3|TRBJ1-1|NA|TRBD1
CASSYSNRGIEAFF
TGTGCCAGCAGTTACAGTAACAGGGGGATTGAAGCTTTCTTT
>TRBV9|TRBJ1-1|NA|NA
CASSPRPNTEAFF
TGTGCCAGCAGCCCCCGGCCTAACACTGAAGCTTTCTTT
>TRBV5-1|TRBJ2-3|NA|NA
CASSLGQTLTDTQYF
TGCGCCAGCAGCCTAGGACAGACCCTCACAGATACGCAGTATTTT
>TRBV18|TRBJ1-4|NA|NA
CASSPLAGTFGEKLFF
TGTGCCAGCTCACCGTTGGCCGGGACCTTTGGCGAAAAACTGTTTTTT
>TRBV24-1|TRBJ2-3|NA|NA
CATSDPAGFPDTQYF
TGTGCCACCAGTGACCCCGCAGGATTCCCAGATACGCAGTATTTT
>TRBV7-9|TRBJ1-1|few|TRBD1
CASSSEGAGTEAFF
TGTGCCAGCAGCTCCGAGGGGGCTGGCACTGAAGCTTTCTTT